A selection of T cell receptor beta chains follows, all from one sample in a study of identical twins. TCRdb called the 5' RACE reads again in MiXCR, with one record for every CDR3 protein. The sample yields roughly 1,500,000 distinct CDR3 sequences, roughly a third seen once. Sequenced material: cord blood. All receptors come from a newborn girl in good health. Both conserved end residues are part of each CDR3. A D gene is named only where the DNA matches it firmly. Only part of the rows carry a size: once, few, many, or a class if the clone is expanded.

J | D | size | V | length | DNA | CDR3
TRBJ2-7 | . | . | TRBV4-1 | 16 | TGCGCCAGCAGCCAGACCCACCCTCTAGGACCGTACGAGCAGTACTTC | CASSQTHPLGPYEQYF
TRBJ2-1 | . | . | TRBV18 | 17 | TGTGCCAGCTCACCCAGCCTCCTAGCTGCCCAACACAATGAGCAGTTCTTC | CASSPSLLAAQHNEQFF
TRBJ2-4 | . | few | TRBV28 | 14 | TGTGCCAGCAGTTTGCCGGGCGGTGGAAACATTCAGTACTTC | CASSLPGGGNIQYF
TRBJ1-4 | TRBD1 | . | TRBV28 | 13 | TGTGCCAGCAGGGGACAGAAGGTAGAAAAACTGTTTTTT | CASRGQKVEKLFF
TRBJ1-6 | . | . | TRBV20-1 | 12 | TGCAGTGCTAGTCGTGGGCAATCACCCCTCCACTTT | CSASRGQSPLHF
TRBJ2-5 | . | . | TRBV5-1 | 13 | TGCGCCAGCAACCCTGGAGCGGAAGAGACCCAGTACTTC | CASNPGAEETQYF
TRBJ2-1 | . | . | TRBV10-3 | 14 | TGTGCCATCAGTGCGGGGTTCTCCTACAATGAGCAGTTCTTC | CAISAGFSYNEQFF
TRBJ2-3 | . | few | TRBV7-2 | 15 | TGTGCCAGCAGTCGCGACGGTTTGTCCACAGATACGCAGTATTTT | CASSRDGLSTDTQYF
TRBJ1-5 | . | . | TRBV4-1 | 14 | TGCGCCAGCAGCCAGCCTAAAACGAATCAGCCCCAGAATTTT | CASSQPKTNQPQNF
TRBJ2-1 | TRBD2 | . | TRBV2 | 14 | TGTGCCAGCAGTGAGACTAGCGGGGGCCTTGAGCAGTTCTTC | CASSETSGGLEQFF
TRBJ2-3 | TRBD1 | many | TRBV5-1 | 15 | TGCGCCAGCAGCTTGGGGACAGGGAACACAGATACGCAGTATTTT | CASSLGTGNTDTQYF
TRBJ1-1 | . | . | TRBV28 | 12 | TGTGCCAGCAGTCTAAAAGTCTCTGAAGCTTTCTTT | CASSLKVSEAFF
TRBJ2-1 | . | . | TRBV3-1 | 15 | TGTGCCAGCAGCCCGCCGGGGGAAGCCTACAATGGGCAGTTCTTC | CASSPPGEAYNGQFF
TRBJ2-7 | TRBD2 | . | TRBV7-2 | 15 | TGTGCCAGCAGCCCCGCAGGCGGGGGGGTGGGGGAGCAGTACTTC | CASSPAGGGVGEQYF
TRBJ2-6 | . | few | TRBV20-1 | 15 | TGCAGTGCTAGAGATCACGGTTCTGGGGCCAACGTCCTGACTTTC | CSARDHGSGANVLTF
TRBJ1-2 | TRBD1 | many | TRBV3-1 | 12 | TGTGCCAGCAGCCAAGGACAGGGTGGCTACACCTTC | CASSQGQGGYTF
TRBJ2-7 | . | . | TRBV11-2 | 13 | TGTGCCAGCAGCCCAGGCCAGTGGGGCGAGCAGTACTTC | CASSPGQWGEQYF
TRBJ2-7 | TRBD2 | . | TRBV28 | 19 | TGTGCCAGCAGTTTAACCCAAGGACTAGCGGGAGAGGGTCCCTACGAGCAGTACTTC | CASSLTQGLAGEGPYEQYF
TRBJ2-1 | TRBD2 | few | TRBV27 | 15 | TGTGCCAGCAGTTTATCCCGACTAGCGGGAGATGAGCAGTTCTTC | CASSLSRLAGDEQFF
TRBJ2-7 | TRBD2 | few | TRBV6-6 | 15 | TGTGCCACGGGGACTAGCGGGTTGAGCTCCTACGAGCAGTACTTC | CATGTSGLSSYEQYF
TRBJ2-1 | . | few | TRBV4-2 | 15 | TGTGCCAGCAGCCAAGATCCGGACCGGTACAATGAGCAGTTCTTC | CASSQDPDRYNEQFF
TRBJ1-5 | TRBD1 | few | TRBV10-3 | 16 | TGTGCCATCAGTGAGTCGCAGGGGGTCCCCAATCAGCCCCAGCATTTT | CAISESQGVPNQPQHF
TRBJ1-5 | . | few | TRBV20-1 | 15 | TGCAGTGCTAGCCGCTCCGGGCTCCTGTATCAGCCCCAGCATTTT | CSASRSGLLYQPQHF
TRBJ1-3 | . | few | TRBV6-6 | 16 | TGTGCCAGCAGTTACCTAGGACAGCGCTCTGGAAACACCATATATTTT | CASSYLGQRSGNTIYF
TRBJ1-5 | TRBD1 | many | TRBV24-1 | 16 | TGTGCCACCAGTGATGGTGGGACAGGGGGCAATCAGCCCCAGCATTTT | CATSDGGTGGNQPQHF
TRBJ1-2 | . | . | TRBV30 | 12 | TGTGCCTGGAGTGTAGGAGTAAATGGCTACACCTTC | CAWSVGVNGYTF
TRBJ2-5 | TRBD2 | few | TRBV10-3 | 13 | TGTGCCATCAGTGGACTAGCTTTGCAGACCCAGTACTTC | CAISGLALQTQYF
TRBJ2-3 | . | few | TRBV12-3/TRBV12-4 | 14 | TGTGCCAGCAGTTTAGCCCCTGAGGGAGATACGCAGTATTTT | CASSLAPEGDTQYF
TRBJ2-7 | TRBD1 | once | TRBV24-1 | 16 | TGTGCCACCAGTGATTGGGGACAGGGGGCAGAAGACGAGCAGTACTTC | CATSDWGQGAEDEQYF
TRBJ2-7 | TRBD2 | many | TRBV27 | 16 | TGTGCCAGCAGAGCCAAAACTAGCGGGAGCTCCTACGAGCAGTACTTC | CASRAKTSGSSYEQYF
TRBJ2-7 | . | many | TRBV3-1 | 12 | TGTGCCAGCAGCCAAGATCGGGGCGAGCAGTACTTC | CASSQDRGEQYF
TRBJ1-2 | . | . | TRBV24-1 | 14 | TGTGCCACCAGTGATAAGGGACCGTTTTATGGCTACACCTTC | CATSDKGPFYGYTF
TRBJ2-7 | TRBD2 | . | TRBV4-1 | 16 | TGCGCCAGCAGCCCCAGGAGCGGACTAGCGAGGTACGAGCAGTACTTC | CASSPRSGLARYEQYF
TRBJ2-1 | . | . | TRBV20-1 | 13 | TGCAGCACCGGGACTTACTCCTACAATGAGCAGTTCTTC | CSTGTYSYNEQFF
TRBJ2-7 | TRBD2 | many | TRBV5-1 | 14 | TGCGCCAGCAGCTCCGGGACTAGCGGCTACGAGCAGTACTTC | CASSSGTSGYEQYF
TRBJ1-5 | TRBD1 | . | TRBV4-1 | 15 | TGCGCCAGCAGCCTTCAGACAGGGGGCAATCAGCCCCAGCATTTT | CASSLQTGGNQPQHF
TRBJ2-5 | TRBD2 | . | TRBV20-1 | 15 | TGCAGTGCTCCTCAAGCGGGAGATAGTTACAATGAGCAGTACTTC | CSAPQAGDSYNEQYF
TRBJ2-7 | . | many | TRBV5-1 | 12 | TGTGCCAGCAGTTCCGACGCCTACGAGCAGTACTTC | CASSSDAYEQYF
TRBJ2-5 | . | many | TRBV9 | 11 | TGTGCCAGCAGCGTAGACGAGACCCAGTACTTC | CASSVDETQYF
TRBJ1-2 | . | few | TRBV7-2 | 15 | TGTGCCAGCAGGCCGACGGCCCGAAGTGACTATGGCTACACCTTC | CASRPTARSDYGYTF
TRBJ2-1 | TRBD2 | . | TRBV20-1 | 17 | TGCAGTGCTGTAGGACTAGCGGGAGTCGTCTCCTACAATGAGCAGTTCTTC | CSAVGLAGVVSYNEQFF
TRBJ2-5 | . | many | TRBV10-3 | 12 | TGTGCCATCAGTGAGGGCCAAGAGACCCAGTACTTC | CAISEGQETQYF
TRBJ2-5 | . | . | TRBV29-1 | 17 | TGCAGCGTTGGCGGGGCGGTAGTTAGAGGGGGATTTAAGACCCAGTACTTC | CSVGGAVVRGGFKTQYF
TRBJ2-4 | . | . | TRBV6-5 | 14 | TGTGCCAGCAGTCCGACTAGTTTTACCTACGGGCAGTACTTC | CASSPTSFTYGQYF
TRBJ1-4 | . | . | TRBV28 | 14 | TGTGCCAGCAGTCTTTTTGGTTTTGGAGAAAAACTGTTTTTT | CASSLFGFGEKLFF
TRBJ1-6 | . | few | TRBV20-1 | 12 | TGCAGTGCTAGGACAGATAATTCACCCCTCCACTTT | CSARTDNSPLHF
TRBJ1-4 | . | few | TRBV2 | 11 | TGTGCCAGCAGAGTGACTGGAAAACTGTTTTTT | CASRVTGKLFF
TRBJ2-7 | . | . | TRBV10-2 | 14 | TGCGCCAGCAGTGAGAACGGGTTCTCCTACGAGCAGTACTTC | CASSENGFSYEQYF
TRBJ1-2 | TRBD1 | few | TRBV20-1 | 15 | TGCAGTGCTAGCGACTCCGGGACAGGGTCCGTTGGCTACACCTTC | CSASDSGTGSVGYTF
TRBJ2-7 | TRBD2 | . | TRBV20-1 | 13 | TGCAGTGCTAGTTCGCGGGAGGGCCGAGAGCAGTACTTC | CSASSREGREQYF
TRBJ2-7 | . | . | TRBV10-3 | 14 | TGTGCCATCAGTGATTCTTGGGCAGGAGACGAGCAGTACTTC | CAISDSWAGDEQYF
TRBJ2-3 | TRBD1 | few | TRBV24-1 | 17 | TGTGCCACCAGTGACCGGACCAGGACAGGGGGACGGGATACGCAGTATTTT | CATSDRTRTGGRDTQYF
TRBJ2-3 | TRBD2 | . | TRBV2 | 15 | TGTGCCAGCATATGGACTAGCGGGGTCACAGATACGCAGTATTTT | CASIWTSGVTDTQYF
TRBJ2-4 | . | . | TRBV12-3/TRBV12-4 | 14 | TGTGCCGGCAGTTTCCCGGGAGCCAAAAACATTCAGTACTTC | CAGSFPGAKNIQYF
TRBJ2-7 | TRBD2 | . | TRBV3-1 | 13 | TGTGCCAGCACCCTAGCGGGGGCCTACGGGCAGTACTTC | CASTLAGAYGQYF